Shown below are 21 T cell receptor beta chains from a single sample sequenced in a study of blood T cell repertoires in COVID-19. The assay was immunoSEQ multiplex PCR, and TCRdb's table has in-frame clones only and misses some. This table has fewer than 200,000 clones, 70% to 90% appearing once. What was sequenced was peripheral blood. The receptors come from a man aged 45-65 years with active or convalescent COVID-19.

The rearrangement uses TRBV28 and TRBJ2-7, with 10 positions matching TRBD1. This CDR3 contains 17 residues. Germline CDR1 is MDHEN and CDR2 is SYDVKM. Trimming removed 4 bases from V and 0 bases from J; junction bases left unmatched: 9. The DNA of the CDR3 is TGTGCCAGCAGTTCCACCCGGACAGGGGGACTCTCCTACGAGCAGTACTTC. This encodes CASSSTRTGGLSYEQYF.

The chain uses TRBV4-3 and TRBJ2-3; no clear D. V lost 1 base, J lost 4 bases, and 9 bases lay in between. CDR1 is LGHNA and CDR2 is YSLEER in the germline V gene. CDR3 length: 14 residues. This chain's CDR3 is CASSQARYADTQYF. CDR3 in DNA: TGCGCCAGCAGCCAAGCGCGATATGCAGATACGCAGTATTTT.

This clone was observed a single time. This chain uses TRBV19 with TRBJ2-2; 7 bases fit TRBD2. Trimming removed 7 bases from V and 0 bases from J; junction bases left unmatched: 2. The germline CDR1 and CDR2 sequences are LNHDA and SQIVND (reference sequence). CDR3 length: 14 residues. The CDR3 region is CASKRDPNTGELFF. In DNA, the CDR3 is TGTGCCAGTAAGCGGGACCCGAACACCGGGGAGCTGTTTTTT.

The chain's CDR3 is CASSLSIRGTPAMNTEAFF. DNA of the CDR3: TGTGCCAGCAGCTTATCGATTAGGGGGACGCCGGCTATGAACACTGAAGCTTTCTTT. The chain uses TRBV7-3 and TRBJ1-1; tentative D call: TRBD1 (6 bases). Germline V gene lookup returns CDR1 SGHTA and CDR2 FQGTGA. The germline V and J ends were trimmed by 2 bases and 0 bases, with 22 bases remaining between them. The CDR3 runs 19 residues.

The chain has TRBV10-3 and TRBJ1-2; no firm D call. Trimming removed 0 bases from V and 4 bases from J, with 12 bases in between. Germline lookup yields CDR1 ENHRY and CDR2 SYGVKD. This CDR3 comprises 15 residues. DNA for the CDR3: TGTGCCATCAGTGAGTCGACGGAGGGCGGCTATGGCTACACCTTC. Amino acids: CAISESTEGGYGYTF.

CDR3 amino acids: CSVVLGGNYGYTF. The CDR3 nucleotides are TGCAGCGTTGTTTTGGGGGGGAACTATGGCTACACCTTC. V and J are TRBV29-1 and TRBJ1-2; D is possibly TRBD1 (5 bases). CDR3 length: 13 amino acids. CDR1 and CDR2 from the germline V gene are SQVTM and ANQGSEA. Between the trimmed V and J ends, which lost 4 bases and 2 bases, there was a span of 11 bases.

CDR3 in DNA: TGTGCCAGCAGTTACTCGATAGTGGGCGAGGAGCAGTACTTC. Translated, it gives CASSYSIVGEEQYF. This sequence joins TRBV6-5 and TRBJ2-7, with D unresolved. CDR1 and CDR2 (germline): MNHEY, SVGAGI. V lost 0 bases, J lost 7 bases, and 13 bases lay in between. The CDR3 covers 14 residues.

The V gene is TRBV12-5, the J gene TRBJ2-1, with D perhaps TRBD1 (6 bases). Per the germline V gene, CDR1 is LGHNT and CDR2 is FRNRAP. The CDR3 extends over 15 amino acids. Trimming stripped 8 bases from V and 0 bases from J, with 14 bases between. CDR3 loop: CASTADRSSYNEQFF. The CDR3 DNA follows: TGTGCTAGTACCGCGGACAGAAGCTCCTACAATGAGCAGTTCTTC.

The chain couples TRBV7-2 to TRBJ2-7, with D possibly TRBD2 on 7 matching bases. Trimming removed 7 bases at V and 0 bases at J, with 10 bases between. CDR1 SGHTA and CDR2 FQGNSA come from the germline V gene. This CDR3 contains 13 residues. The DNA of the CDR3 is TGTGCCAGCAAGGGGGGGAGCTCCTACGAGCAGTACTTC. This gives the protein CASKGGSSYEQYF. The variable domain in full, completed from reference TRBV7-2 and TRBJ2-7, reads GAGVSQSPSNKVTEKGKDVELRCDPISGHTALYWYRQSLGQGLEFLIYFQGNSAPDKSGLPSDRFSAERTGGSVSTLTIQRTQQEDSAVYLCASKGGSSYEQYFGPGTRLTVT.

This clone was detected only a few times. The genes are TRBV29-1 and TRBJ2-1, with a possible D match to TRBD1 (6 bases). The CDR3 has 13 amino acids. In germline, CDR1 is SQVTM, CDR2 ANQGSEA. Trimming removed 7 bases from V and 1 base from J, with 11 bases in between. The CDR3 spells CSAEGVSYNEQFF. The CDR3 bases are TGCAGCGCAGAGGGGGTATCCTACAATGAGCAGTTCTTC.

CDR3 nucleotides: TGTGCCAGCAGCCAACAGGGGGCGGCTCAGCCCCAGCATTTT. Protein: CASSQQGAAQPQHF. The chain uses TRBV11-2 and TRBJ1-5; 9 bases are shared with TRBD1. CDR3 length equals 14 residues. Germline values: CDR1 SGHAT, CDR2 FQNNGV. The V gene end was trimmed by 5 bases and the J gene end by 6 bases; junction bases not matched to a gene: 5.

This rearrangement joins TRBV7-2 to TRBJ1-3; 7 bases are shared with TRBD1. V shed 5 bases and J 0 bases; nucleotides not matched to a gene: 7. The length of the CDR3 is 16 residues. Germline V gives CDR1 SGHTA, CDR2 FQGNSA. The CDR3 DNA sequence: TGTGCCAGCAGCCTGGGACAGTTTTTCTCTGGAAACACCATATATTTT. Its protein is CASSLGQFFSGNTIYF.

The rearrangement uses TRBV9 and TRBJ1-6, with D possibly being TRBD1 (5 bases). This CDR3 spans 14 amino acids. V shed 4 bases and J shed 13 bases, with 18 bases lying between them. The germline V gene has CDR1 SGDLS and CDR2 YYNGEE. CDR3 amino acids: CASSSRQNSSPLHF. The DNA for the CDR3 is TGTGCCAGCAGCTCCCGACAGAATTCTTCCCCCCTCCACTTT.

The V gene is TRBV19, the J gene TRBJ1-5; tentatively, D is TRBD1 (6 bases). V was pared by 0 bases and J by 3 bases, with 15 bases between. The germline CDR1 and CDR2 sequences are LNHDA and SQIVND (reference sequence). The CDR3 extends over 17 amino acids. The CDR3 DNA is TGTGCCAGTAGTATAGATTCAGGGGCAGCCAACAATCAGCCCCAGCATTTT. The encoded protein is CASSIDSGAANNQPQHF.

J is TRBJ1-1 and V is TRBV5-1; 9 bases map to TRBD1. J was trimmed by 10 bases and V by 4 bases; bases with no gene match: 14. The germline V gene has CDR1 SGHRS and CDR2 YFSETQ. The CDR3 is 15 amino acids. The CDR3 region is CASSPVGQGNFGAFF. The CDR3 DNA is TGCGCCAGCAGCCCGGTGGGACAGGGTAATTTCGGAGCTTTCTTT.

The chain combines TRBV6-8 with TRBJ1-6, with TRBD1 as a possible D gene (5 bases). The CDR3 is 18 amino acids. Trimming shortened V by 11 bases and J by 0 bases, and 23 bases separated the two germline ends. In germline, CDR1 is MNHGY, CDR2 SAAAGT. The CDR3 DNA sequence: TGTGCCGAGGCCCCCCATCCCCGGGGGAGCTCCTATAATTCACCCCTCCACTTT. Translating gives CAEAPHPRGSSYNSPLHF.

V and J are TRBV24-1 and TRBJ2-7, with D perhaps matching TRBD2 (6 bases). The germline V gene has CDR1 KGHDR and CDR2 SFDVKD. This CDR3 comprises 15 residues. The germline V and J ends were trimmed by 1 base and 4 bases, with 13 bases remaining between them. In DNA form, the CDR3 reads TGTGCCACCAGTGATTTCCGGGGTGGAGGGTACGAGCAGTACTTC. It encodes CATSDFRGGGYEQYF.

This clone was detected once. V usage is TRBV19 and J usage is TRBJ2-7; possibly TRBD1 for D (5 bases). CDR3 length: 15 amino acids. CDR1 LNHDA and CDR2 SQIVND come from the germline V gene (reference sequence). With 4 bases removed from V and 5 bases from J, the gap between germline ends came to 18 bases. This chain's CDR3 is CASSRKGEGSHEQYF. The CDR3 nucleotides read TGTGCCAGTAGTAGGAAAGGGGAAGGGTCCCACGAGCAGTACTTC. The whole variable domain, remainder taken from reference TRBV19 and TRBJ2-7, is DGGITQSPKYLFRKEGQNVTLSCEQNLNHDAMYWYRQDPGQGLRLIYYSQIVNDFQKGDIAEGYSVSREKKESFPLTVTSAQKNPTAFYLCASSRKGEGSHEQYFGPGTRLTVT.

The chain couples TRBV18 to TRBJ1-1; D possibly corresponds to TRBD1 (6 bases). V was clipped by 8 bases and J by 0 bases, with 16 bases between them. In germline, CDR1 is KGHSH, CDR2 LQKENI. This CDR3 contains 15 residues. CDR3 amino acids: CASVTGGSVNTEAFF. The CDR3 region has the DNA TGTGCCAGCGTAACGGGGGGCTCCGTGAACACTGAAGCTTTCTTT. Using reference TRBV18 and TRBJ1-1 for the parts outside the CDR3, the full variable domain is NAGVMQNPRHLVRRRGQEARLRCSPMKGHSHVYWYRQLPEEGLKFMVYLQKENIIDESGMPKERFSAEFPKEGPSILRIQQVVRGDSAAYFCASVTGGSVNTEAFFGQGTRLTVV.

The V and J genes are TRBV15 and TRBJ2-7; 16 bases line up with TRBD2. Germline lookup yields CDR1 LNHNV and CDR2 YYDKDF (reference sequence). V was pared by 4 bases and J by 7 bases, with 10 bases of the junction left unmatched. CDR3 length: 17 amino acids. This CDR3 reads CATSKNPGLAGGIEQYF. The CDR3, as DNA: TGTGCCACCAGCAAAAACCCGGGACTAGCGGGGGGGATTGAGCAGTACTTC.

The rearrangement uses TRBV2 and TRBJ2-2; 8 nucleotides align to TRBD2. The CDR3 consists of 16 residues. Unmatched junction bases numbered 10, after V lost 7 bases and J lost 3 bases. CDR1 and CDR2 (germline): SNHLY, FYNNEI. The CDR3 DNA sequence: TGTGCCAGCAAGGAGGGACTAGGAGTTTACACCGGGGAGCTGTTTTTT. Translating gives CASKEGLGVYTGELFF.